The present T cell receptor beta chain was sequenced within a study of identical twins. Using its own MiXCR run on the 5' RACE reads, TCRdb lists one record per CDR3 protein. The sample gives fewer than 900,000 distinct CDR3 sequences, 21% of which show up once; 4% to 5.5% is in the top ten. The ends lost 5 bases at V and 5 bases at J; junction bases unmatched: 5. Germline V gene lookup returns CDR1 DFQATT and CDR2 SNEGSKA (reference sequence). The CDR3 is made up of 12 amino acids. Donors uniformly comprised healthy Caucasians. This clonotype was observed a few times. This sample also belongs to another study, concerning T cells expressing NK-cell markers. That study reports: Leadership of the CD3+CD56-NKG2C+ fraction also belonged to these clonotypes in several donors.

The clonotype originates from a woman younger than 35 in good health. Sequencing used PBMCs. V usage is TRBV20-1 and J usage is TRBJ2-5; 7 nucleotides align to TRBD1. The CDR3 DNA reads as TGCAGTGCTCAGGACAGGATGGAGACCCAGTACTTC. This encodes CSAQDRMETQYF.